The clone carrying this TCR beta chain was seen a handful of times. Its antigen is currently unknown. CDR1 and CDR2 (germline): MNHNS, SASEGT. J gave up 1 base and V 8 bases, and 15 bases lay outside the gene matches. This CDR3 is 18 amino acids long. TCRdb independently ran MiXCR on the reads; one entry per CDR3 protein. Here the sample spans under 130,000 distinct CDR3 sequences, under 55% being singletons. The record originates from a study of T cell repertoires in cytomegalovirus infection. Across the whole study: The study used recently identified HLA-C-restricted and well-studied HLA-B-restricted CMV epitopes.

The chain uses TRBV6-1 and TRBJ2-3, with 10 bases lining up with TRBD2. The source material was CD8+ T cells from cultured PBMCs, sampled from culture after CMV antigen stimulation. The receptor comes from a human donor in good health (CMV status not recorded). Some clones in this sample may be carry-over from other donors' samples. For the CDR3, the DNA is TGTGCCAGCGCCGAATCCAGCGGGGGGGCCTTAGGCACAGATACGCAGTATTTT. As protein: CASAESSGGALGTDTQYF.